The present T cell receptor beta chain was sequenced within a study of blood T cell repertoires in COVID-19. Germline V CDR1 and CDR2: LGHDT, YNNKEL (reference sequence). Trimming shortened V by 6 bases and J by 6 bases, and 22 bases separated the two germline ends. The CDR3 has 16 residues. The protocol was immunoSEQ multiplex PCR, while the TCRdb copy is restricted to in-frame clones and leaves out a portion. The repertoire holds 130,000 or so clones, about 89% seen once, with roughly 18% in the top ten. Input material: peripheral blood. The chain employs TRBV3-1 (or the pseudogene TRBV3-2) and TRBJ2-3; D is perhaps TRBD1 (6 bases). The clonotype originates from a middle-aged man with active or convalescent COVID-19. The CDR3 reads CASSLTTGTPRDTQYF. CDR3 DNA: TGTGCCAGCAGTCTAACTACAGGGACCCCTCGGGATACGCAGTATTTT.